This entry describes one TCR beta chain. From germline, CDR1 is MDHEN and CDR2 SYDVKM. This CDR3 is built from 15 residues. Trimming at V came to 3 bases and at J to 4 bases, leaving 5 bases not matched to a gene. Method: immunoSEQ multiplex PCR; TCRdb's copy keeps in-frame clones and lacks some. The sample includes around 60,000 clones, approximately 88% seen only once; the top ten take under 4.5%. This entry is derived from a study of blood T cell repertoires in COVID-19. Study in general: Samples representing acute and convalescent COVID-19 were sourced from the United States, Italy and Spain.

This chain uses TRBV28 with TRBJ1-5; 8 bases agree with TRBD1. Sample: peripheral blood. The clonotype was recovered from a human donor in a cohort sampled during active COVID-19. The chain's CDR3 is CASSFPNRGNQPQHF. Here the CDR3 DNA reads TGTGCCAGCAGTTTTCCAAACAGGGGGAATCAGCCCCAGCATTTT.